This T cell receptor (beta chain) is from a study of regulatory T cells in long-lasting Graves disease. Study observations and caveats: New patients shared 800 to 1,000 public clonotypes, and persistent patients shared more, with about 2,500.

Noted time point: newly diagnosed GD, antithyroid drugs for less than 3 months. RNA extracted from PBMCs served as the sequencing template. Assembly of TCR beta libraries relied on iRepertoire HTBI primers together with Arm-PCR of CDR3 regions. TCRdb reprocessed the multiplex PCR reads with MiXCR, giving one entry per CDR3 protein. The sample holds 500,000 or so distinct CDR3 sequences, around 15% seen once. V was clipped by 1 base and J by 2 bases, with 13 bases between them. The germline gives CDR1 LGHDT, CDR2 YNNKEL (reference sequence). The length of the CDR3 is 16 residues. This clonotype came up many times. Its target is not known. The data were also submitted as part of a second study, on T cells in Graves' hyperthyroidism and ophthalmopathy. That study adds: Before onset, by a median of about seven months, the model predicted ophthalmopathy.

The chain has TRBV3-1 and TRBJ2-3, with TRBD2 as a possible D gene (7 bases). This specimen consisted of peripheral blood mononuclear cells (PBMCs), obtained at new diagnosis, from a patient treated with antithyroid drugs. This sequence was found in a middle-aged woman with Graves disease. Here the CDR3 DNA reads TGTGCCAGCAGCCAAGTTGGGGGGGGCGCCACAGATACGCAGTATTTT. Its protein product is CASSQVGGGATDTQYF.